One and the same sample provided the 8 T cell receptor beta chains below, sequenced in a study of a mutant IDH1 vaccine in newly diagnosed glioma. What these receptors recognize is not known. Time point here: week 5, during vaccination. In every dose of vaccine, 300 ug of mutant IDH1 20-mer peptide was given alongside topical imiquimod. The repertoire was sequenced with immunoSEQ multiplex PCR; TCRdb's copy has only in-frame clones and lacks some. The data contain over 45,000 clones, around 80% of them singletons. Here the sequenced sample was PBMCs, taken from a glioma patient whose treatment included an IDH1 peptide vaccine. The origin of the receptors is a woman between 50 and 59 years old with glioma.

The chain joins TRBV13 to TRBJ2-7; 10 bases align to TRBD1. The length of the CDR3 is 15 residues. V was pared by 1 base and J by 7 bases, with 7 bases of the junction left unmatched. In germline, CDR1 is PRHDT, CDR2 FYEKMQ (reference sequence). The CDR3 coding sequence is TGTGCCAGCAGCTTAGCCGGGACAGGGGATCGGGAGCAGTACTTC. Amino acid sequence: CASSLAGTGDREQYF. Full variable domain (rest looked up from reference TRBV13 and TRBJ2-7): AAGVIQSPRHLIKEKRETATLKCYPIPRHDTVYWYQQGPGQDPQFLISFYEKMQSDKGSIPDRFSAQQFSDYHSELNMSSLELGDSALYFCASSLAGTGDREQYFGPGTRLTVT.

The CDR3 DNA reads as TGTGCCAGCAGTGGAACGGGCAAAGCTTTCTTT. It specifies CASSGTGKAFF. V and J are TRBV6-1 and TRBJ1-1; D remains ambiguous. CDR3 length equals 11 residues. Germline CDR1 MNHNS, CDR2 SASEGT. Trimming shortened V by 4 bases and J by 9 bases, and 9 bases separated the two germline ends.

The chain has TRBV18 and TRBJ1-2; 7 positions match TRBD1. Trimming at V came to 3 bases and at J to 5 bases, leaving 9 bases not matched to a gene. The length of the CDR3 is 15 residues. CDR1 and CDR2 from the germline V gene are KGHSH and LQKENI. DNA for the CDR3: TGTGCCAGCTCACCTCAGGGGGGGAGCGGATATGGCTACACCTTC. Translated, it gives CASSPQGGSGYGYTF.

The CDR3 is CASSLEGGGIEKLFF. The CDR3 DNA follows: TGTGCCAGCAGCCTCGAGGGCGGAGGGATTGAAAAACTGTTTTTT. The chain recombines TRBV14 with TRBJ1-4; D unresolved. Germline CDR1 and CDR2: SGHDN and FVKESK. Trimming left V 4 bases short and J 7 bases short, with 16 bases between. The CDR3 runs 15 residues.

The chain recombines TRBV4-2 with TRBJ1-5; perhaps TRBD1 as D (5 bases). V was pared by 0 bases and J by 4 bases, with 10 bases between. The length of the CDR3 is 15 residues. The germline CDR1 and CDR2 sequences are LGHNA and YNFKEQ. In DNA, the CDR3 is TGTGCCAGCAGCCAAGAGGGGGACGCGAATCAGCCCCAGCATTTT. It yields the protein CASSQEGDANQPQHF.

V is TRBV28 and J is TRBJ1-6; D perhaps matches TRBD1 (5 bases). Germline V gives CDR1 MDHEN, CDR2 SYDVKM. The CDR3 has 15 residues. V lost 2 bases and J lost 2, with 7 bases in between. This CDR3 is CASSLRGTYNSPLHF. CDR3 bases: TGTGCCAGCAGTTTACGGGGGACCTATAATTCACCCCTCCACTTT.

The rearrangement joins TRBV5-1 to TRBJ2-5; TRBD1 matches at 11 bases. This CDR3 spans 15 amino acids. Germline-derived CDR1 and CDR2 are SGHRS and YFSETQ. V lost 5 bases and J lost 5; bases outside the gene matches: 8. The CDR3 protein is CASSRTGGFLETQYF. CDR3 in DNA: TGCGCCAGCAGTCGGACAGGGGGCTTCTTGGAGACCCAGTACTTC.

This clone showed up just a few times. The V call is TRBV7-2, the J call TRBJ2-1, with TRBD1 matching 8 bases. This CDR3 has 12 amino acids. The germline V gene has CDR1 SGHTA and CDR2 FQGNSA. With 4 bases clipped from V and 7 bases from J, the junction kept 0 bases outside the gene matches. CDR3 nucleotide sequence: TGTGCCAGCAGCTACAGGGGGAATGAGCAGTTCTTC. Its protein is CASSYRGNEQFF. Drawing the rest from reference TRBV7-2 and TRBJ2-1, the complete variable domain is GAGVSQSPSNKVTEKGKDVELRCDPISGHTALYWYRQSLGQGLEFLIYFQGNSAPDKSGLPSDRFSAERTGGSVSTLTIQRTQQEDSAVYLCASSYRGNEQFFGPGTRLTVL.